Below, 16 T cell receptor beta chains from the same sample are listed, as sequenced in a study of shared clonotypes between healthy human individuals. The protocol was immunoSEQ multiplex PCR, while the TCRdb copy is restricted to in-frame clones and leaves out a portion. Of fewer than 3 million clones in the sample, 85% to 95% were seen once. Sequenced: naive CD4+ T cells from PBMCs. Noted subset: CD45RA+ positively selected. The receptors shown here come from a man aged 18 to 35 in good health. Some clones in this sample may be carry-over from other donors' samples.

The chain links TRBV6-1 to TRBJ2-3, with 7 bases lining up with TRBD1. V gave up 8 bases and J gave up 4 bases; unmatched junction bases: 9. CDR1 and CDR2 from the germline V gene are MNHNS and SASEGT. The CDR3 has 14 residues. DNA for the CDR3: TGTGCCAGCCTCTGGGACAGACATGCAGATACGCAGTATTTT. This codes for CASLWDRHADTQYF.

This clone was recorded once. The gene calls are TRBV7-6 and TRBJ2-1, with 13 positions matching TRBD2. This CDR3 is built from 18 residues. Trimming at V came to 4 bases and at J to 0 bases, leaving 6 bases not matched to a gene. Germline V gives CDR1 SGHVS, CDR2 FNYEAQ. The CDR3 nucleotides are TGTGCCAGCAGCTCGGGACTAGCGGGATTAAGCTCCTACAATGAGCAGTTCTTC. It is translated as CASSSGLAGLSSYNEQFF.

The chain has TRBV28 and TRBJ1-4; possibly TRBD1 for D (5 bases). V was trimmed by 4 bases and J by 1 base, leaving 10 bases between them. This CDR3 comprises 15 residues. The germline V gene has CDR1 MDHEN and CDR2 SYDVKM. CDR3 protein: CASSYPGQTNEKLFF. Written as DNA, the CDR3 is TGTGCCAGCAGTTACCCGGGGCAAACTAATGAAAAACTGTTTTTT.

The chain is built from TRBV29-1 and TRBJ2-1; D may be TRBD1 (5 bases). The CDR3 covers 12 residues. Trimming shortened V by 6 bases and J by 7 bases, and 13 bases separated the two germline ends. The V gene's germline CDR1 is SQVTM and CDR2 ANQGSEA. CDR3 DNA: TGCAGCGTAGCCGACAGAGGAAATGAGCAGTTCTTC. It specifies CSVADRGNEQFF.

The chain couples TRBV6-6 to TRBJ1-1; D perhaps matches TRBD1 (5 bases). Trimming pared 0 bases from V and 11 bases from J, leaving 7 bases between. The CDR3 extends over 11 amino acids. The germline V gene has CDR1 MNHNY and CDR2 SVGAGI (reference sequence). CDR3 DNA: TGTGCCAGCAGTTACTCGTCAGGGGCTTTCTTT. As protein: CASSYSSGAFF.

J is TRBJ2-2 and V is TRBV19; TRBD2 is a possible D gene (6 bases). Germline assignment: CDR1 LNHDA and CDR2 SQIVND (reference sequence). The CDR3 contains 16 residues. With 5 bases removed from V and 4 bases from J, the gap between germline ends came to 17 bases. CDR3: CASSGVGRPVTGELFF. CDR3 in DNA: TGTGCCAGTAGTGGGGTTGGGAGGCCTGTCACCGGGGAGCTGTTTTTT.

The CDR3 nucleotides are TGTGCCAGCAGTTTAGTAGAGGGGTTTGGTTATGAGCAGTACTTC. Its translation: CASSLVEGFGYEQYF. This sequence joins TRBV27 and TRBJ2-7; D assignment may be TRBD1 or TRBD2 (5 bases each). Germline V gene lookup returns CDR1 MNHEY and CDR2 SMNVEV (reference sequence). The CDR3 contains 15 residues. V dropped 2 bases and J dropped 7 bases, with 18 bases sitting between them.

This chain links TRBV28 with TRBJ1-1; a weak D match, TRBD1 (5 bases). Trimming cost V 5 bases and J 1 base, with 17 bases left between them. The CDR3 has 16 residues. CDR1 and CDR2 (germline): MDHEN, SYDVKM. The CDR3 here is CASSGPGRQTNTEAFF. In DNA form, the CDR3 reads TGTGCCAGCAGTGGGCCAGGGCGGCAGACGAACACTGAAGCTTTCTTT.

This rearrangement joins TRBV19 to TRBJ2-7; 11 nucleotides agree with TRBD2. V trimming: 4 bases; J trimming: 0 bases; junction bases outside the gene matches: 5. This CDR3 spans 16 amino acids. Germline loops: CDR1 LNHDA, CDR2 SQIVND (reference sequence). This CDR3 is CASSTYGTSGSYEQYF. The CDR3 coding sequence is TGTGCCAGTAGTACCTATGGGACTAGCGGCTCCTACGAGCAGTACTTC.

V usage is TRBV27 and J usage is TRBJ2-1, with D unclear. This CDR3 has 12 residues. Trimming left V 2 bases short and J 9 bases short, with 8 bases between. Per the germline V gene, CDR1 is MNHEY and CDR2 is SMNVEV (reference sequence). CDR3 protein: CASSLKLGEQFF. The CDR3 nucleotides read TGTGCCAGCAGTTTAAAGTTGGGTGAGCAGTTCTTC.

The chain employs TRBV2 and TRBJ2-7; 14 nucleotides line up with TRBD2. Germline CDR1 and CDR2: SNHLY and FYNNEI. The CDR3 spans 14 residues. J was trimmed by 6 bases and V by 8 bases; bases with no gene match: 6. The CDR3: CASRPGLAGVEQYF. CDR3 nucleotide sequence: TGTGCCAGCCGTCCGGGACTAGCGGGAGTCGAGCAGTACTTC.

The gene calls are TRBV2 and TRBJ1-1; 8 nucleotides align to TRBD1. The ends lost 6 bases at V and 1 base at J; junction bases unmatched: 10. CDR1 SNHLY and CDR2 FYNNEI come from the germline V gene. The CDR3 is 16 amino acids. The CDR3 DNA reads TGTGCCAGCAGGGTGGGACAGGCGCCATCGAACACTGAAGCTTTCTTT. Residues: CASRVGQAPSNTEAFF.

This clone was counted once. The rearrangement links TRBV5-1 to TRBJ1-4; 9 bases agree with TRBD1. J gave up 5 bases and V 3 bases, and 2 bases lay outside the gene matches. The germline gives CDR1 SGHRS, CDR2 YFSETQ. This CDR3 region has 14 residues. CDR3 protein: CASSYGTGNEKLFF. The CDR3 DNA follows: TGCGCCAGCAGCTACGGGACAGGGAATGAAAAACTGTTTTTT. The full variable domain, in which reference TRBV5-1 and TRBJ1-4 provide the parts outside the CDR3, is KAGVTQTPRYLIKTRGQQVTLSCSPISGHRSVSWYQQTPGQGLQFLFEYFSETQRNKGNFPGRFSGRQFSNSRSEMNVSTLELGDSALYLCASSYGTGNEKLFFGSGTQLSVL.

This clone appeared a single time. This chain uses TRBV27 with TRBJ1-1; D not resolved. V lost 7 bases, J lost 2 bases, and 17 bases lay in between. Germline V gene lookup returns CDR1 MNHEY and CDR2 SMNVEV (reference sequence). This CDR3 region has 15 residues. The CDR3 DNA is TGTGCCAGCAACGTGATTATTGCAGGTAACACTGAAGCTTTCTTT. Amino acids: CASNVIIAGNTEAFF.

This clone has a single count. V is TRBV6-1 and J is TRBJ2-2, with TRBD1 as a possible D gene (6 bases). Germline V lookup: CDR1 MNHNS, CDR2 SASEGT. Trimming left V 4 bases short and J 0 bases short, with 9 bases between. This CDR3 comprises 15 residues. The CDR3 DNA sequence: TGTGCCAGCAGTGGACGGACAGCGAACACCGGGGAGCTGTTTTTT. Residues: CASSGRTANTGELFF.

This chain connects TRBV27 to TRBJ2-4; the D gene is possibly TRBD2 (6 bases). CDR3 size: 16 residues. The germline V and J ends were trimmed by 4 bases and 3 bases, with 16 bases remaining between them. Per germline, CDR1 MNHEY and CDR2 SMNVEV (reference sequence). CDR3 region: CASSSLGSGSKNIQYF. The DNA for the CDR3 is TGTGCCAGCAGTTCCCTGGGGTCCGGGAGCAAAAACATTCAGTACTTC.